A selection of T cell receptor beta chains follows, all from one sample in a study of cytomegalovirus exposure and HLA in healthy donors. TCRdb's table, derived via immunoSEQ multiplex PCR, lists solely in-frame clones and lacks some. This table holds around 170,000 clones, 84% found once. The sequencing sample was made of PBMCs. The source is a boy between 2 and 10 years old in good health and CMV-seronegative. The CDR3 runs from the conserved cysteine through the conserved F or W.

TRBV28,TRBJ2-1,CASSHSGTYYNEQFF
TRBV10-3,TRBJ2-7,CAISGDSGSPEQYF
TRBV29-1,TRBJ1-1,CSVEGREGTEAFF
TRBV29-1,TRBJ2-7,CSVVGGREAEQYF
TRBV7-9,TRBJ1-4,CASSSVERGKLFF
TRBV5-5,TRBJ2-2,CASSRGRGEVNTGELFF
TRBV10-3,TRBJ2-1,CAISGIRARNEQFF
TRBV7-2,TRBJ1-1,CASSSLGQGATEAFF
TRBV5-5,TRBJ2-1,CASSLPGTGAVDEQFF
TRBV12-1,TRBJ2-5,CASSFKGERVETQYF
TRBV2,TRBJ1-3,CASSELQGTGNTIYF
TRBV4-1,TRBJ2-7,CASSQEPGSYEQYF
TRBV4-1,TRBJ1-4,CASSQTGQRREKLFF
TRBV29-1,TRBJ2-7,CSARGASGDEQYF
TRBV28,.,CASSLWSSGTPYEQYF
TRBV28,TRBJ1-1,CASSTLRGVNTEAFF